These 20 T cell receptor beta chains share one sample of origin, sequenced in a study of blood T cells in healthy people across ages. Through a sample-barcoded 5' primer and a J-beta primer mix, a second PCR was run for roughly 6 to 11 cycles. Via MiXCR, TCRdb re-called the 5' RACE reads, giving one row per CDR3 protein. The sample lists approximately 780,000 distinct CDR3 sequences, about a quarter seen once, with approximately 2.9% in the top ten. The same sample was also studied in work on T cells of mothers and their children.

The sample taken for sequencing was blood. These receptors all come from a boy aged 5-17 years in good health.

The CDR3 here is CASSQPDRDGTEAFF. The CDR3 DNA sequence: TGCGCCAGCAGCCAACCGGACAGGGATGGCACTGAAGCTTTCTTT. The rearrangement links TRBV4-1 to TRBJ1-1; 8 nucleotides match TRBD1. Germline loops: CDR1 MGHRA, CDR2 YSYEKL. With V trimmed by 2 bases and J by 4 bases, 6 bases remained unmatched. This CDR3 has 15 residues.

This clonotype came up a few times. The chain carries TRBV5-1 and TRBJ2-3; no definite D call. V lost 2 bases to trimming and J lost 4 bases, with 5 bases between them. This CDR3 has 12 residues. CDR1 is SGHRS, CDR2 YFSETQ, per germline. The DNA of the CDR3 is TGCGCCAGCAGCTTAGAATCAGATACGCAGTATTTT. It codes for CASSLESDTQYF.

The V and J genes are TRBV11-1 and TRBJ2-7; D remains unclear. V shed 4 bases and J shed 3 bases, with 16 bases lying between them. CDR1 is SGHAT and CDR2 is FQDESV in the germline V gene (reference sequence). This CDR3 region has 15 residues. The CDR3 loop is CASSSPGNDGYEQYF. The CDR3 DNA sequence: TGTGCCAGCAGCTCGCCGGGTAATGATGGCTACGAGCAGTACTTC.

This clonotype has at least ten counts. The chain carries TRBV7-3 and TRBJ2-5; D unclear. The CDR3 is 12 amino acids. Trimming pared 5 bases from V and 4 bases from J, leaving 8 bases between. Germline CDR1 SGHTA, CDR2 FQGTGA. This CDR3 reads CASSPDRETQYF. DNA for the CDR3: TGTGCCAGCAGCCCGGACCGAGAGACCCAGTACTTC.

The chain links TRBV4-1 to TRBJ1-4, with D hard to call. This CDR3 has 15 amino acids. The germline gives CDR1 MGHRA, CDR2 YSYEKL. V was cut by 2 bases and J by 5 bases, with 12 bases left in between. The CDR3 DNA reads TGCGCCAGCAGCCAAAGGCAGGAGAAAAATGAAAAACTGTTTTTT. This gives the protein CASSQRQEKNEKLFF.

For the CDR3, the DNA is TGTGCCAGCAGCCAAGATATTGGGGCGAAGGGACAGAGACGCTACGAGCAGTACTTC. Its protein is CASSQDIGAKGQRRYEQYF. The chain employs TRBV3-1 and TRBJ2-1; 7 bases fit TRBD1. The DNA end is more similar to TRBJ2-7, so the J call may be wrong. Looked up from germline, CDR1 is LGHDT and CDR2 is YNNKEL (reference sequence). The CDR3 runs 19 residues.

This chain links TRBV12-3 or TRBV12-4 with TRBJ2-3; weak D call: TRBD2 (6 bases). V lost 6 bases and J lost 2, with 15 bases in between. The CDR3 length is 15 residues. The CDR3 bases are TGTGCCAGCAGGGCGGGACGGATAGACACAGATACGCAGTATTTT. The encoded protein is CASRAGRIDTDTQYF.

The chain links TRBV7-3 to TRBJ2-1, with a possible D match to TRBD1 (6 bases). Germline CDR1 and CDR2: SGHTA and FQGTGA. V dropped 4 bases and J dropped 0 bases, with 13 bases sitting between them. The CDR3 extends over 16 amino acids. The CDR3 spells CASSSFGQFSYNEQFF. The CDR3 region has the DNA TGTGCCAGCAGCTCCTTTGGACAGTTCTCCTACAATGAGCAGTTCTTC.

This sequence joins TRBV5-1 and TRBJ1-2, with D uncertain. Trimming left V 2 bases short and J 0 bases short, with 8 bases between. CDR3 size: 14 residues. Germline V gene sequence: CDR1 SGHRS, CDR2 YFSETQ. CDR3 in DNA: TGCGCCAGCAGCTTTGGCGGGACTAACTATGGCTACACCTTC. It yields the protein CASSFGGTNYGYTF.

This clonotype was detected a few times. The chain is built from TRBV29-1 and TRBJ2-3; 8 nucleotides align to TRBD2. There are 14 residues in the CDR3. Trimming took 5 bases from V and 8 from J; bases not matched to a gene: 12. CDR1 is SQVTM and CDR2 is ANQGSEA in the germline V gene. This CDR3 is CSVSGGDPPRTQYF. The CDR3 coding sequence is TGCAGCGTTAGCGGGGGAGACCCCCCCCGTACGCAGTATTTT.

The CDR3 here is CASSLDMVMLGGYTF. Written as DNA, the CDR3 is TGTGCCAGCAGCTTAGATATGGTGATGCTGGGTGGCTACACCTTC. The rearrangement uses TRBV11-2 and TRBJ1-2; D is uncertain. This CDR3 spans 15 amino acids. Trimming removed 0 bases from V and 7 bases from J, with 15 bases in between. Germline V lookup: CDR1 SGHAT, CDR2 FQNNGV.

The rearrangement joins TRBV6-5 to TRBJ1-2; D not resolved. Germline lookup yields CDR1 MNHEY and CDR2 SVGAGI. The CDR3 has 15 residues. Deletions cut 5 bases from V and 6 bases from J, with 19 bases between. The CDR3 sequence is CASSLFGMEVDGYTF. CDR3 nucleotide sequence: TGTGCCAGCAGTCTTTTCGGAATGGAGGTTGATGGCTACACCTTC.

This clonotype showed up just a few times. The chain has TRBV24-1 and TRBJ2-5; a weak D match, TRBD1 (6 bases). This CDR3 is 15 amino acids long. The ends were cut back, 4 bases at V and 1 base at J, with 12 bases in the middle. Germline lookup yields CDR1 KGHDR and CDR2 SFDVKD. The CDR3 region is CATSEVTGLQETQYF. CDR3 sequence (DNA): TGTGCCACCAGTGAGGTGACAGGTCTCCAAGAGACCCAGTACTTC.

The chain employs TRBV4-2 and TRBJ2-1; 7 nucleotides align to TRBD2. V shed 4 bases and J 2 bases; nucleotides not matched to a gene: 8. Germline V gene data show CDR1 as LGHNA and CDR2 as YNFKEQ. The CDR3 covers 16 residues. For the CDR3, the DNA is TGTGCCAGCAGCCTCGTCGGGCGGGGGACCTACAATGAGCAGTTCTTC. This codes for CASSLVGRGTYNEQFF.

The rearrangement uses TRBV29-1 and TRBJ1-1; D possibly corresponds to TRBD1 (5 bases). This CDR3 contains 14 residues. Trimming took off 2 bases at V and 0 bases at J, with 10 bases between the two ends. CDR1 is SQVTM, CDR2 ANQGSEA, per germline. The CDR3 DNA sequence: TGCAGCGTTGAACTAAGGGGCATGAACACTGAAGCTTTCTTT. Residues: CSVELRGMNTEAFF.

This clonotype was seen a few times. This chain connects TRBV5-1 to TRBJ2-2, with D perhaps TRBD2 (5 bases). Germline values: CDR1 SGHRS, CDR2 YFSETQ. Trimming left V 6 bases short and J 0 bases short, with 6 bases between. This CDR3 region has 13 residues. CDR3 residues: CASNGANTGELFF. The DNA of the CDR3 is TGCGCCAGCAACGGGGCGAACACCGGGGAGCTGTTTTTT. Full variable domain (outside the CDR3, taken from reference TRBV5-1 and TRBJ2-2): KAGVTQTPRYLIKTRGQQVTLSCSPISGHRSVSWYQQTPGQGLQFLFEYFSETQRNKGNFPGRFSGRQFSNSRSEMNVSTLELGDSALYLCASNGANTGELFFGEGSRLTVL.

This clonotype came up a few times. The chain has TRBV20-1 and TRBJ1-2; 8 bases map to TRBD1. The CDR3 consists of 17 residues. V was pared by 8 bases and J by 3 bases, with 20 bases of the junction left unmatched. The V gene's germline CDR1 is DFQATT and CDR2 SNEGSKA (reference sequence). CDR3 DNA: TGCAGTACTTCATCGGGACCAGGACAGGGTAGCGACTATGGCTACACCTTC. This sequence encodes CSTSSGPGQGSDYGYTF.

J is TRBJ2-3 and V is TRBV10-3; D perhaps matches TRBD1 (5 bases). The CDR3 sequence is 14 residues long. Trimming removed 7 bases from V and 0 bases from J, with 11 bases in between. Germline V gene data show CDR1 as ENHRY and CDR2 as SYGVKD. CDR3 DNA sequence: TGTGCCATCACACAAGGGGCTAGCACAGATACGCAGTATTTT. It is translated as CAITQGASTDTQYF.

This clonotype has only a few counts. V usage is TRBV5-1 and J usage is TRBJ1-2; D not certain. This CDR3 has 16 residues. V lost 0 bases and J lost 2, with 14 bases in between. Germline CDR1 is SGHRS and CDR2 is YFSETQ. This CDR3 is CASSLGVGAANYGYTF. CDR3 in DNA: TGCGCCAGCAGCTTGGGTGTGGGCGCAGCCAACTATGGCTACACCTTC.

This clonotype was counted only a few times. The gene calls are TRBV7-8 and TRBJ2-5, with D tentatively TRBD1 or TRBD2 (6 bases each). Germline CDR1 and CDR2: SGHVS and FQNEAQ. The CDR3 is 14 residues long. Trimming removed 4 bases at V and 4 bases at J, with 13 bases between. CDR3 nucleotides: TGTGCCAGCAGCTCGGGGGCTGGGGGAGAGACCCAGTACTTC. It is translated as CASSSGAGGETQYF.